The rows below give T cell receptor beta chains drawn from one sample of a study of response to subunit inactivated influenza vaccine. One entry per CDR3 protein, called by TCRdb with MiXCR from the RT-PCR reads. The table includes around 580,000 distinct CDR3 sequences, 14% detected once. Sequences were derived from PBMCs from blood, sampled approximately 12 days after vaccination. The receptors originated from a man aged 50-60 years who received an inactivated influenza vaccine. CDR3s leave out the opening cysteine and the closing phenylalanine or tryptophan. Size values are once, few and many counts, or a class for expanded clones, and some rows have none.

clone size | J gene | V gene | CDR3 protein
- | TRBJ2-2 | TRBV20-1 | SARGTGSTGELF
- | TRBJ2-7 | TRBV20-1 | SARGRTYEQY
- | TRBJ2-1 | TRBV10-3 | AISAPTGSYNEQF
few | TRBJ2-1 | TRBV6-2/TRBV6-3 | ASSERGRNEQF
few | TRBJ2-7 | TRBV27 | ASSLYHSYEQY
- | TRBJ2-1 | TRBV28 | ASSPDRAQVNEQF
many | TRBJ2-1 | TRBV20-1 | SARGLLQQNEQF
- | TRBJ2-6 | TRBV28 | ASTTQGTYGANVLT
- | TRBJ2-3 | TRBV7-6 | ASSSAGGPSTDTQY
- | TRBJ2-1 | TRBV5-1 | ASSLMSGANEQF
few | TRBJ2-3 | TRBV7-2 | ASSFPNTDTQY
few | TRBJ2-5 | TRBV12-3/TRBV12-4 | ASSFLQNQETQY
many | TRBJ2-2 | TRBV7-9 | ASRHDRGLGTGELF
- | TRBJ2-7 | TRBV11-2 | ASSLVGLAGGPLAKQY
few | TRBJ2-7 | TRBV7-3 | ASSYFGGEQY
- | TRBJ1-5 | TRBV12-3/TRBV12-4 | ASSWAGASNQPQH
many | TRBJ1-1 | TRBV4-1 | ASSQDSRGLEAF
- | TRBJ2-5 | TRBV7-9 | ASSRRASRETQY
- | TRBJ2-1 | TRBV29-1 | SVVRTSGVYNEQF
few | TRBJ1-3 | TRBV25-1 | ASRGQSGNTIY
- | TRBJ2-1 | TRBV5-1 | ASSFQQGGLLGEQF
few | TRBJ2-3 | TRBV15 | ATSRGGRYLDTQY
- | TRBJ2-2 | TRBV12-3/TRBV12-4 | ASSFFGAGELF
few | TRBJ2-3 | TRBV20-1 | SARDSLAGDRRSQY
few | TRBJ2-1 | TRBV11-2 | ASSFGTSGAYEQF
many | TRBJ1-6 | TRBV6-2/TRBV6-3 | ASKWDADSPLH
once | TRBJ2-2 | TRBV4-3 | ASSQDRKGQTGEPF
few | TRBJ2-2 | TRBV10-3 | AASGGQGTGELF
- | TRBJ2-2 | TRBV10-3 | AIRSGQGDRELF
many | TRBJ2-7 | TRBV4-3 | ASSQDLGRGALKQY
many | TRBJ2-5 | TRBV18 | ASSHIPSETQY
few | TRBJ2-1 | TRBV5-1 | ASRTSGSSNEQF
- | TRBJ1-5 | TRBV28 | ASSGQGMGNQPQH
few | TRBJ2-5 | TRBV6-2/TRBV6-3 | ASSLLAGKETQY
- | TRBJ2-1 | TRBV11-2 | ASSSYPTGSLFGGEQF
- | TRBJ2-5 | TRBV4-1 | ASSQTGTSEETQY
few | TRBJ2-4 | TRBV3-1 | ASSQDAAHRNIQY
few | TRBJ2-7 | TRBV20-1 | SASSHEQY
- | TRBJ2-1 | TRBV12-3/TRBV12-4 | ASSPNPGAGRF
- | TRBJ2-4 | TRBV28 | ASSLGDPKNIQY
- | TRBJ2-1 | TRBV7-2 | ASGPGSVSYNEQF